This T cell receptor beta chain was sequenced for a study of blood T cell repertoires in COVID-19. Authors' processing steps: The authors estimated nucleated cell counts from reference gene primer amplification. Produced via immunoSEQ multiplex PCR; TCRdb's table is partial and in-frame only. D and trimming come from the DNA, and the V and J calls and clone size come from that table. The table has approximately 200,000 clones, 85% to 90% seen once. The CDR3 extends over 18 amino acids. Trimming took off 2 bases at V and 6 bases at J, with 20 bases between the two ends. The V gene's germline CDR1 is MNHEY and CDR2 SMNVEV (reference sequence).

The chain is built from TRBV27 and TRBJ1-6; a possible D gene is TRBD1 (5 bases). Sequences were obtained from peripheral blood. The sequence was obtained from a woman between 25 and 40 years old with active or convalescent COVID-19. The CDR3 region is CASSLPPARGIGNSPLHF. The CDR3, as DNA: TGTGCCAGCAGTTTACCCCCCGCGCGGGGGATCGGTAATTCACCCCTCCACTTT.